The clone carrying this T cell receptor (beta chain) was found many times. Its specificity is unknown. TCRdb reprocessed the reads via MiXCR and lists one record per CDR3 protein. The sample lists some 19,000 distinct CDR3 sequences; roughly a fifth were seen once. The data derive from a study of lung T cells in sarcoidosis with Löfgren's syndrome. As for the study in general: Analyses focused on Löfgren's syndrome patients. The study's findings and limits: Shared TRAV12-1 and TRBV2 CDR3 motifs were reported across several patients.

The germline gives CDR1 LGHNA, CDR2 YNFKEQ. Trimming removed 0 bases from V and 2 bases from J; junction bases left unmatched: 3. The CDR3 sequence is 16 residues long. The V gene is TRBV4-2, the J gene TRBJ2-7, with 11 bases identical to TRBD2. The source material was CD4+ T cells from bronchoalveolar lavage. This TCR was recovered from a human donor with sarcoidosis (Löfgren's syndrome or another form), or a control subject (not recorded which). The CDR3, as DNA: TGTGCCAGCAGCCAAGATGAACTAGCGGGAGCCTACGAGCAGTACTTC. Protein: CASSQDELAGAYEQYF.